The clone carrying this TCR beta chain was picked up one time. TCRdb used MiXCR to reprocess the 5' RACE reads, holding one entry per CDR3 protein. The data hold around 44,000 distinct CDR3 sequences, with approximately 9.8% observed a single time. This record belongs to a study of early T cells in non-severe SARS-CoV-2 infection. Overall study: Sequencing used unsorted whole-blood bulk RNA, so chains lack pairing.

Germline V lookup: CDR1 MNHEY, CDR2 SMNVEV (reference sequence). V was pared by 10 bases and J by 6 bases, with 12 bases of the junction left unmatched. The CDR3 totals 14 residues. The TCR was taken from an adult who was a healthcare worker with PCR-confirmed SARS-CoV-2 infection or an uninfected control (not recorded which). The J gene is TRBJ2-7, the V gene TRBV27, with 10 bases lining up with TRBD1. The sequenced sample consisted of whole blood. For the CDR3, the DNA is TGTGCCACCGCGCCCGGGACAGGGGTTGCCGAGCAGTACTTC. Its translation: CATAPGTGVAEQYF.